This T cell receptor beta chain stems from a study of Ad26.COV2.S vaccination and SARS-CoV-2 variants. The treatment is: 15 to 20 received Ad26.COV2.S at low or high dose, single or two shots; 5 received placebo; per-sample allocation not given. Vaccine and placebo recipients were sampled on day 63 after the first injection. Overall study results and limits: Possible underestimation of total T cell responses by the TCR breadth and depth analyses was noted.

Worth noting for this clone: No antigen is known for it.

Clones were sequenced by immunoSEQ multiplex PCR, and TCRdb holds only the in-frame ones, with some missing. The table shows under 500,000 clones, with around 92% occurring only once. CDR3 length equals 15 residues. The germline V gene encodes CDR1 SGHRS and CDR2 YFSETQ. Trimming at V came to 5 bases and at J to 8 bases, leaving 13 bases not matched to a gene. The receptor was isolated from a person between 18 and 59 years old who received the Ad26.COV2.S COVID-19 vaccine or a placebo. The sequences come from peripheral blood, collected in a trial of Ad26.COV2.S vaccine versus placebo. The genes are TRBV5-1 and TRBJ2-1; 7 bases line up with TRBD2. This chain's CDR3 is CASRKGGGGSDEQFF. The CDR3 DNA reads TGCGCCAGCAGAAAGGGCGGCGGGGGATCGGATGAGCAGTTCTTC.